Following are 25 T cell receptor beta chains from one sample sequenced in a study of cytomegalovirus exposure and HLA in healthy donors. PCR employed 60 Vbeta and 13 Jbeta primers. Profiled with immunoSEQ multiplex PCR; TCRdb holds only in-frame clones, not every one. Here the sample spans approximately 70,000 clones, roughly 74% being singletons. Input material: PBMCs. Receptor source: a woman aged 55-69 years in good health and CMV-seropositive.

This chain connects TRBV30 to TRBJ1-1, with a weak D call TRBD1 (5 bases). The CDR3 is made up of 13 amino acids. Germline values: CDR1 GTSNPN, CDR2 SVGIG (reference sequence). The V end lost 0 bases, the J end lost 4 bases, and 9 bases lay between the germline ends. The CDR3 DNA reads TGTGCCTGGAGTGTAGCGGGACGCACTGAAGCTTTCTTT. Amino acid sequence: CAWSVAGRTEAFF.

This chain connects TRBV28 to TRBJ2-5, with 11 positions matching TRBD2. After removal of 7 bases from V and 0 bases from J, the junction contained 4 bases not matched to a gene. The length of the CDR3 is 15 residues. Germline V lookup: CDR1 MDHEN, CDR2 SYDVKM. CDR3 coding DNA: TGTGCCAGCACCAGACTAGCGGGGTACCAAGAGACCCAGTACTTC. As protein: CASTRLAGYQETQYF.

The DNA for the CDR3 is TGTGCCAGCAGTTTGTCTGGCGGGGAGGCCTACAATGAGCAGTTCTTC. Translating it yields CASSLSGGEAYNEQFF. This rearrangement joins TRBV27 to TRBJ2-1, with D tentatively TRBD2 (6 bases). The CDR3 sequence is 16 residues long. The V gene's germline CDR1 is MNHEY and CDR2 SMNVEV (reference sequence). The V end was cut by 3 bases, the J end by 2 bases, with 14 bases between.

The chain couples TRBV6-5 to TRBJ2-7; no clear D. Trimming removed 4 bases from V and 3 bases from J, with 7 bases in between. Germline assignment: CDR1 MNHEY and CDR2 SVGAGI. CDR3 length: 12 amino acids. The CDR3 DNA reads as TGTGCCAGCAGTTCCACAGTCTACGAGCAGTACTTC. Translating gives CASSSTVYEQYF.

This chain connects TRBV7-8 to TRBJ2-3; 14 nucleotides agree with TRBD2. The ends lost 8 bases at V and 3 bases at J; junction bases unmatched: 1. Germline values: CDR1 SGHVS, CDR2 FQNEAQ. This CDR3 is built from 14 residues. In DNA, the CDR3 is TGTGCCAGCGGGACTAGCGGGAGTACAGATACGCAGTATTTT. This encodes CASGTSGSTDTQYF.

The V call is TRBV5-1, the J call TRBJ1-3; D remains unclear. Trimming shortened V by 4 bases and J by 0 bases, and 11 bases separated the two germline ends. The CDR3 loop spans 15 amino acids. The germline gives CDR1 SGHRS, CDR2 YFSETQ. The CDR3 DNA reads TGCGCCAGCAGCGCAGACGGGAGCTCTGGAAACACCATATATTTT. Its translation is CASSADGSSGNTIYF. Looking up the rest from reference TRBV5-1 and TRBJ1-3 gives the full variable domain: KAGVTQTPRYLIKTRGQQVTLSCSPISGHRSVSWYQQTPGQGLQFLFEYFSETQRNKGNFPGRFSGRQFSNSRSEMNVSTLELGDSALYLCASSADGSSGNTIYFGEGSWLTVV.

In this sample, this clone turned up a few times. The chain links TRBV4-1 to TRBJ1-5, with D unresolved. From germline, CDR1 is MGHRA and CDR2 YSYEKL. This CDR3 has 16 amino acids. Trimming removed 2 bases at V and 3 bases at J, with 14 bases between. CDR3 amino acids: CASSQSPEADNQPQHF. CDR3 nucleotides: TGCGCCAGCAGCCAAAGCCCTGAGGCGGACAATCAGCCCCAGCATTTT.

V is TRBV7-6 and J is TRBJ2-2, with a weak D call TRBD2 (7 bases). V lost 5 bases to trimming and J lost 4 bases, with 17 bases between them. There are 16 residues in the CDR3. CDR1 and CDR2 from the germline V gene are SGHVS and FNYEAQ. In DNA, the CDR3 is TGTGCCAGCAGCCGGGGGGCTAGAGCGTCCACCGGGGAGCTGTTTTTT. This codes for CASSRGARASTGELFF.

V gene TRBV6-1 combines with J gene TRBJ2-1; 7 bases fit TRBD2. Germline values: CDR1 MNHNS, CDR2 SASEGT. Losses at the gene ends were 8 bases for V and 10 bases for J; bases not matched to a gene: 11. The CDR3 is 13 residues long. The CDR3 loop reads CASFSGTLGEQFF. CDR3 sequence (DNA): TGTGCCAGCTTCAGCGGGACCCTAGGGGAGCAGTTCTTC.

The chain couples TRBV6-5 to TRBJ2-5, with D unclear. Trimming took 4 bases from V and 5 from J, leaving 5 bases between them. This CDR3 region has 11 residues. The germline gives CDR1 MNHEY, CDR2 SVGAGI. CDR3 region: CASSFSETQYF. CDR3 in DNA: TGTGCCAGCAGTTTTAGTGAGACCCAGTACTTC.

A word on this clone: Germline is not matched at one junction end, which may reflect a read error. The chain carries TRBV4-1 and TRBJ1-3; D is possibly TRBD1 (5 bases). The germline V gene encodes CDR1 MGHRA and CDR2 YSYEKL. The CDR3 has 17 residues. In DNA form, the CDR3 reads TGCGCCAGCAGCCAAGATCCCCCAGGGCTCTCTGGAAGCACCATATATTTT. This codes for CASSQDPPGLSGSTIYF.

The genes are TRBV27 and TRBJ2-3; TRBD2 agrees at 8 bases. The V and J ends lost 0 bases and 6 bases, in that order; junction bases with no gene match: 8. CDR1 and CDR2 from the germline V gene are MNHEY and SMNVEV (reference sequence). This CDR3 has 16 amino acids. This CDR3 reads CASSLSRASGRDTQYF. CDR3 in DNA: TGTGCCAGCAGTTTATCGCGGGCTAGCGGGCGTGATACGCAGTATTTT.

The chain joins TRBV6-5 to TRBJ1-2; TRBD1 might be the D (5 bases). Between the trimmed V and J ends, which lost 0 bases and 7 bases, there was a span of 9 bases. The CDR3 loop spans 13 amino acids. Germline-derived CDR1 and CDR2 are MNHEY and SVGAGI. The CDR3 DNA is TGTGCCAGCAGTTACTCAAGGGGATCTGGCTACACCTTC. Its protein product is CASSYSRGSGYTF.

This chain joins TRBV6-4 and TRBJ2-2; D unresolved. This CDR3 comprises 14 residues. V lost 4 bases to trimming and J lost 1 base, with 7 bases between them. CDR1 is MRHNA and CDR2 is SNTAGT in the germline V gene. This CDR3 reads CASSGQMNTGELFF. The CDR3 nucleotides read TGTGCCAGCAGTGGCCAGATGAACACCGGGGAGCTGTTTTTT.

The table lists this clone with a few counts. This chain links TRBV5-1 with TRBJ1-4; 8 bases fit TRBD1. The CDR3 has 14 amino acids. Trimming removed 4 bases from V and 3 bases from J; junction bases left unmatched: 2. The germline gives CDR1 SGHRS, CDR2 YFSETQ. The chain's CDR3 is CASSPGGSNEKLFF. The CDR3 region has the DNA TGCGCCAGCAGCCCAGGGGGCTCTAATGAAAAACTGTTTTTT.

In this sample, this clone turned up once. The chain combines TRBV28 with TRBJ2-5; maybe TRBD2 (5 bases). Trimming left V 3 bases short and J 2 bases short, with 13 bases between. CDR1 and CDR2 (germline): MDHEN, SYDVKM. CDR3 length: 15 residues. The CDR3 DNA follows: TGTGCCAGCAGTTTCCCAGCACGGACTCAAGAGACCCAGTACTTC. Protein: CASSFPARTQETQYF. Full variable domain (rest looked up from reference TRBV28 and TRBJ2-5): DVKVTQSSRYLVKRTGEKVFLECVQDMDHENMFWYRQDPGLGLRLIYFSYDVKMKEKGDIPEGYSVSREKKERFSLILESASTNQTSMYLCASSFPARTQETQYFGPGTRLLVL.

This clone was observed at least ten times. The chain recombines TRBV28 with TRBJ1-5, with 10 positions matching TRBD1. V trimming: 4 bases; J trimming: 6 bases; junction bases outside the gene matches: 3. Germline CDR1 is MDHEN and CDR2 is SYDVKM. CDR3 size: 14 residues. The CDR3 DNA reads as TGTGCCAGCAGTTCTGGACAGGGGGTTCAGCCCCAGCATTTT. It translates to CASSSGQGVQPQHF.

The CDR3 bases are TGTGCCAGCAGACGGGGGTATAGCAATCAGCCCCAGCATTTT. This gives the protein CASRRGYSNQPQHF. The chain recombines TRBV2 with TRBJ1-5; weak D call: TRBD1 (5 bases). V was clipped by 6 bases and J by 0 bases, with 9 bases between them. CDR1 is SNHLY, CDR2 FYNNEI, per germline. CDR3 length: 14 residues.

The genes are TRBV2 and TRBJ1-4; 7 positions agree with TRBD1. The CDR3 contains 16 residues. J gave up 2 bases and V 3 bases, and 6 bases lay outside the gene matches. Germline assignment: CDR1 SNHLY and CDR2 FYNNEI. Written as DNA, the CDR3 is TGTGCCAGCAGTGACGCTCAGGGGGTCACTAATGAAAAACTGTTTTTT. It yields the protein CASSDAQGVTNEKLFF.

The chain carries TRBV5-4 and TRBJ2-7; 9 bases match TRBD2. With 4 bases clipped from V and 3 bases from J, the junction kept 2 bases outside the gene matches. The CDR3 runs to 13 residues. Germline assignment: CDR1 SGHNT and CDR2 YYREEE (reference sequence). The CDR3 loop reads CASSPSGNYEQYF. Here the CDR3 DNA reads TGTGCCAGCAGCCCTAGCGGGAACTACGAGCAGTACTTC. Drawing the rest from reference TRBV5-4 and TRBJ2-7, the complete variable domain is ETGVTQSPTHLIKTRGQQVTLRCSSQSGHNTVSWYQQALGQGPQFIFQYYREEENGRGNFPPRFSGLQFPNYSSELNVNALELDDSALYLCASSPSGNYEQYFGPGTRLTVT.

This clone showed up just once. One end of the junction fails to match germline, which may point to a read error. The chain joins TRBV7-7 to TRBJ2-1; 11 bases align to TRBD1. CDR1 SSHAT and CDR2 FNYEAQ come from the germline V gene (reference sequence). This CDR3 region has 15 residues. DNA for the CDR3: TGTGCTAGCAGCCCCCGGGACAGGGGGACTGGTGAGCAGTTCTTC. This sequence encodes CASSPRDRGTGEQFF.

The V gene is TRBV30, the J gene TRBJ1-4; D is uncertain. Germline V lookup: CDR1 GTSNPN, CDR2 SVGIG (reference sequence). Trimming cost V 5 bases and J 4 bases, with 11 bases left between them. The CDR3 has 13 amino acids. This chain's CDR3 is CAWVTGNNEKLFF. The CDR3 nucleotides are TGTGCCTGGGTCACCGGGAATAATGAAAAACTGTTTTTT.

The chain employs TRBV6-5 and TRBJ2-7; TRBD2 might be the D (6 bases). Germline V lookup: CDR1 MNHEY, CDR2 SVGAGI. This CDR3 contains 16 residues. V gave up 2 bases and J gave up 2 bases, with 16 bases separating them. DNA of the CDR3: TGTGCCAGCAGTTACGATAGCGGAGGGGTTCCCTACGAGCAGTACTTC. Its protein product is CASSYDSGGVPYEQYF.

The chain joins TRBV19 to TRBJ1-1, with D perhaps TRBD1 (6 bases). There are 14 residues in the CDR3. Trimming took off 7 bases at V and 5 bases at J, with 17 bases between the two ends. CDR1 is LNHDA, CDR2 SQIVND, per germline (reference sequence). CDR3 coding DNA: TGTGCCAGTACCGCCCAGACAGGATGGACTGAAGCTTTCTTT. Amino acid sequence: CASTAQTGWTEAFF.

This clone was detected once. The J gene is TRBJ1-5, the V gene TRBV7-3; D may be TRBD1 (6 bases). In germline, CDR1 is SGHTA, CDR2 FQGTGA. Trimming removed 0 bases at V and 4 bases at J, with 10 bases between. This CDR3 region has 15 residues. CDR3 nucleotide sequence: TGTGCCAGCAGCTTAACGGGGCAGGGGAATCAGCCCCAGCATTTT. Amino acids: CASSLTGQGNQPQHF.